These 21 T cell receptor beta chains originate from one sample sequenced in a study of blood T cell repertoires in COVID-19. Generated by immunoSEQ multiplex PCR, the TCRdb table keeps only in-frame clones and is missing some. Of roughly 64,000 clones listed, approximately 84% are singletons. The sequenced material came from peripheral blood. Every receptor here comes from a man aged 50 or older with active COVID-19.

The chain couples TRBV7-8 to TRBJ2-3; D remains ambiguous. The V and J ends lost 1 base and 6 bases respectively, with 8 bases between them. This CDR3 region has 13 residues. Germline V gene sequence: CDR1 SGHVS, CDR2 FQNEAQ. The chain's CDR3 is CASSLVSVDTQYF. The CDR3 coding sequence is TGTGCCAGCAGCTTAGTGTCCGTGGATACGCAGTATTTT. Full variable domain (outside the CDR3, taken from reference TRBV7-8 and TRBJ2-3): GAGVSQSPRYKVAKRGQDVALRCDPISGHVSLFWYQQALGQGPEFLTYFQNEAQLDKSGLPSDRFFAERPEGSVSTLKIQRTQQEDSAVYLCASSLVSVDTQYFGPGTRLTVL.

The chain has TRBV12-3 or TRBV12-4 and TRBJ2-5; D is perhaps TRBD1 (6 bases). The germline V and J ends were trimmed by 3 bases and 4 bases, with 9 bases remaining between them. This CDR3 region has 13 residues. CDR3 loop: CASSFRGVETQYF. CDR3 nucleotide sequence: TGTGCCAGCAGTTTCAGGGGTGTAGAGACCCAGTACTTC.

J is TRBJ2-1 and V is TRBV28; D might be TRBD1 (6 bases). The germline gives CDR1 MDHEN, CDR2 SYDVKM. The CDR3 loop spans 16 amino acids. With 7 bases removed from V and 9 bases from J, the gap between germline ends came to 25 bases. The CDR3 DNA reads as TGTGCCAGCACCTTAGGGCAGGGGCAGTTTTTATTTGAGCAGTTCTTC. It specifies CASTLGQGQFLFEQFF.

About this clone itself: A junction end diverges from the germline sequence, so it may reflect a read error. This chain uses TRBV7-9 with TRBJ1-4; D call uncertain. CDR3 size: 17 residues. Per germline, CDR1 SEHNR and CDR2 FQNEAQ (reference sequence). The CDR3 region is CASSLSGVSTTDEKLFF. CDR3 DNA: TGTGCCAGCAGCTTATCCGGGGTAAGCACAACTGATGAAAAACTGTTTTTT.

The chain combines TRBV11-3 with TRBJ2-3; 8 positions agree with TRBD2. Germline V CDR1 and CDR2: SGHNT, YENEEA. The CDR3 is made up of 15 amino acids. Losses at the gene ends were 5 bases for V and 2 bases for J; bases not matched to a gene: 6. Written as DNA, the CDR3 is TGTGCCAGCAGCCCCGGGGGGGGCGACACAGATACGCAGTATTTT. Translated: CASSPGGGDTDTQYF.

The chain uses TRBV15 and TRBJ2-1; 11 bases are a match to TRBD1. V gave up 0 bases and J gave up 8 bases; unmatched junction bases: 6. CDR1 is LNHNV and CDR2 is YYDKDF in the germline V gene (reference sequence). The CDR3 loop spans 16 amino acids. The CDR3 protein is CATSREGDRGNDEQFF. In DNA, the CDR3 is TGTGCCACCAGCAGAGAAGGGGACAGGGGGAATGATGAGCAGTTCTTC.

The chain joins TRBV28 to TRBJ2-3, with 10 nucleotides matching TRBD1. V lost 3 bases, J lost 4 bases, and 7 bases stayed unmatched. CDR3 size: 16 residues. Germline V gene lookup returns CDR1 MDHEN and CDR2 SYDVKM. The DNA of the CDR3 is TGTGCCAGCAGTTTTAGGACAGGGGGGTCTGCAGATACGCAGTATTTT. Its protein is CASSFRTGGSADTQYF.

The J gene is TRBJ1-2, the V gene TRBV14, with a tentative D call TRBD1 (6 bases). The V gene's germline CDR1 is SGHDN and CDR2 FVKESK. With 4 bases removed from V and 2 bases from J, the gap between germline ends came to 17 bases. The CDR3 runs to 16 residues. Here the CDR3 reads CASSPIQIRGNYGYTF. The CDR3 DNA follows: TGTGCCAGCAGCCCTATCCAAATTAGGGGGAACTATGGCTACACCTTC. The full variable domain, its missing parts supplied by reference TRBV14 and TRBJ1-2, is EAGVTQFPSHSVIEKGQTVTLRCDPISGHDNLYWYRRVMGKEIKFLLHFVKESKQDESGMPNNRFLAERTGGTYSTLKVQPAELEDSGVYFCASSPIQIRGNYGYTFGSGTRLTVV.

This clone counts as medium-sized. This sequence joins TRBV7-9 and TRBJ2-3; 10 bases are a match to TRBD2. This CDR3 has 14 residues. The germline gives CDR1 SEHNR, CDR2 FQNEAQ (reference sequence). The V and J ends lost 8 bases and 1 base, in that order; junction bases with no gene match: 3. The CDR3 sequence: CASGGTSGTDTQYF. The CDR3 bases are TGTGCCAGCGGTGGGACTAGCGGCACAGATACGCAGTATTTT.

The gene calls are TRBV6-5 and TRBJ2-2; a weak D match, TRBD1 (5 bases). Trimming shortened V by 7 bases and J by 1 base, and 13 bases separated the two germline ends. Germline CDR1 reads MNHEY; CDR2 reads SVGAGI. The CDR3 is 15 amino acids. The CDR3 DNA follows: TGTGCCAGCAAAACGGCAGGGATGAACACCGGGGAGCTGTTTTTT. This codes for CASKTAGMNTGELFF.

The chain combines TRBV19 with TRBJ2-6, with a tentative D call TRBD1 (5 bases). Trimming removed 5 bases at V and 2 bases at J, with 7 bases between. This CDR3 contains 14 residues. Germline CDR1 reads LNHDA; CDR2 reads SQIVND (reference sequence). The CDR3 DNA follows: TGTGCCAGTAGTGGGGCGGCTGGGGCCAACGTCCTGACTTTC. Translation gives CASSGAAGANVLTF. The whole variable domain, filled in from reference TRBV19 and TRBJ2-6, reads DGGITQSPKYLFRKEGQNVTLSCEQNLNHDAMYWYRQDPGQGLRLIYYSQIVNDFQKGDIAEGYSVSREKKESFPLTVTSAQKNPTAFYLCASSGAAGANVLTFGAGSRLTVL.

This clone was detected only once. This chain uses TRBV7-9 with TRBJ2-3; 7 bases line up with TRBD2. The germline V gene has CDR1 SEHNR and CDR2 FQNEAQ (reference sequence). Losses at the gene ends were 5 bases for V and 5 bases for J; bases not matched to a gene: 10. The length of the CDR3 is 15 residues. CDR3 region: CASSKPGLLGDTQYF. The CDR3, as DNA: TGTGCCAGCAGCAAACCGGGACTATTAGGAGATACGCAGTATTTT. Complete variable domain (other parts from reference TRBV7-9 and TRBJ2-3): DTGVSQNPRHKITKRGQNVTFRCDPISEHNRLYWYRQTLGQGPEFLTYFQNEAQLEKSRLLSDRFSAERPKGSFSTLEIQRTEQGDSAMYLCASSKPGLLGDTQYFGPGTRLTVL.

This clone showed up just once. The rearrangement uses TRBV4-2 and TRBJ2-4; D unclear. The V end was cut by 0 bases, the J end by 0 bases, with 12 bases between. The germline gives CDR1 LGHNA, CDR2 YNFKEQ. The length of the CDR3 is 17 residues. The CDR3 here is CASSQDPRKLAKNIQYF. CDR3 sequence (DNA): TGTGCCAGCAGCCAAGATCCCCGAAAACTAGCCAAAAACATTCAGTACTTC.

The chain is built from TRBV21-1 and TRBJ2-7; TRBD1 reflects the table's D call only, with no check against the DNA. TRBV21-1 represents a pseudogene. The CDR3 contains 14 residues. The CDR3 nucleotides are TGTGCCAGCAACCCGGACAGGGGGCCCGGCGAGCAGTACTTC. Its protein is CASNPDRGPGEQYF.

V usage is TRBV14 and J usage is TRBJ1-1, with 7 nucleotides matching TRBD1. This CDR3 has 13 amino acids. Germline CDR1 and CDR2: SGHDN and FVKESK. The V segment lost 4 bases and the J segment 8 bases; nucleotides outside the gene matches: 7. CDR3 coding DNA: TGTGCCAGCAGCCCAACCAGGACAGGCGAAGCTTTCTTT. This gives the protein CASSPTRTGEAFF.

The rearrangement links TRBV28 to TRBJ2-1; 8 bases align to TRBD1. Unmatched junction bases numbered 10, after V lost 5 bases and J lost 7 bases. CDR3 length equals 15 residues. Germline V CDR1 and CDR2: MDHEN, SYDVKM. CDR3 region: CASSPRDRLRNEQFF. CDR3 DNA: TGTGCCAGCAGTCCCAGGGACAGGCTAAGGAATGAGCAGTTCTTC.

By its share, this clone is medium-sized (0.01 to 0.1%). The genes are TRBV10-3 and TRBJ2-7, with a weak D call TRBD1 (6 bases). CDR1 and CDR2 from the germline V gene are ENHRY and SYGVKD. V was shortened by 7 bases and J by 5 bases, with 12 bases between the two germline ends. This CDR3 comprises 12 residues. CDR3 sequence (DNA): TGTGCCATCAAGGGGGTGAACGACGAGCAGTACTTC. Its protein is CAIKGVNDEQYF.

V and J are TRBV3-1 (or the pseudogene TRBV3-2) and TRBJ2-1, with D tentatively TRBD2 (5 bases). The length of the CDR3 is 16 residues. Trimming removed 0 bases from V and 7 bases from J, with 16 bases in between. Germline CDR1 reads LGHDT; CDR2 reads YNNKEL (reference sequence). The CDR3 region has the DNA TGTGCCAGCAGCCAAGAGCCTAGCTCCCTAGGTAATGAGCAGTTCTTC. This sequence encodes CASSQEPSSLGNEQFF.

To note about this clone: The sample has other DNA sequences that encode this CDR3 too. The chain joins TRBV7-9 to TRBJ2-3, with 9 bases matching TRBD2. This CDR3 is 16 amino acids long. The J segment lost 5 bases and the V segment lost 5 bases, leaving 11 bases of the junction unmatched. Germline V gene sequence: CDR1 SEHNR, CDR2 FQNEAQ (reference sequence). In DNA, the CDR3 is TGTGCCAGCAGCCTAGGCGGGCGGGGGGGCCGAGATACGCAGTATTTT. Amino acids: CASSLGGRGGRDTQYF.

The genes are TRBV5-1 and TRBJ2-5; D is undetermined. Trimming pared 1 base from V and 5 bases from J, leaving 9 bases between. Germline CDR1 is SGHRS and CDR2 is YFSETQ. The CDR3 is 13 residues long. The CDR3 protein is CASSLSYSETQYF. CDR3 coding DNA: TGCGCCAGCAGCTTGTCCTATTCTGAGACCCAGTACTTC.

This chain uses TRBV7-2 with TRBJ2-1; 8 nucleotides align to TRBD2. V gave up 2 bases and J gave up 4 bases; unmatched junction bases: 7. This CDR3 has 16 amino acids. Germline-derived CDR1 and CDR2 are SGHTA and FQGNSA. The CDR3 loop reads CASSLLGTRAYNEQFF. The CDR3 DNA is TGTGCCAGCAGCTTACTCGGGACTAGGGCTTACAATGAGCAGTTCTTC.